This T cell receptor beta chain was observed in a study of blood T cells in healthy people across ages. This CDR3 has 14 amino acids. V lost 5 bases, J lost 5 bases, and 14 bases lay in between. Per germline, CDR1 SGHTA and CDR2 FQGNSA. Study findings and constraints: The unknown donor CMV status may have confounded expanded clonotype changes. Age showed a roughly linear inverse relationship with TCR beta diversity per million T cells. Investigators treated diversity estimates from one million T cells as underestimates.

About this clonotype itself: Its specificity is unknown.

Then a second PCR, running roughly 7 to 11 cycles, was carried out with a sample-barcoded 5' primer and a J-beta primer mix. TCRdb passed the 5' RACE reads through MiXCR, listing each CDR3 protein once. The sample has about 690,000 distinct CDR3 sequences; around 43% are singletons. The V gene is TRBV7-2, the J gene TRBJ2-3, with a weak D call TRBD2 (7 bases). The receptor was isolated from an elderly man in good health. The sample comprised blood. Here the CDR3 reads CASSHGLGGDTQYF. DNA of the CDR3: TGTGCCAGCAGCCACGGACTAGGGGGAGATACGCAGTATTTT.